This T cell receptor (beta chain) was sequenced during a study of breast tumors, draining lymph nodes, adjacent tissues. The V end was cut by 4 bases, the J end by 5 bases, with 20 bases between. This CDR3 spans 16 amino acids. The germline V gene encodes CDR1 SGHTA and CDR2 FQGNSA. TCRdb processed the multiplex PCR reads anew with MiXCR; each CDR3 protein has one entry. The sample lists more than 50,000 distinct CDR3 sequences, less than 50% seen once, with around 8% in the top ten. Sequenced material: breast tumor tissue. J is TRBJ2-5 and V is TRBV7-2; D is unclear. The sequence was collected from a female donor with breast cancer. Some clones in this sample may be carry-over from other donors' samples. CDR3 region: CASSSDASDESETQYF. In nucleotides, the CDR3 is TGTGCCAGCAGCTCGGACGCCTCGGACGAGTCGGAGACCCAGTACTTC.